This TCR beta chain was found in a study of Ad26.COV2.S vaccination and SARS-CoV-2 variants. About this clone itself: The sample holds other DNA sequences that translate to the same CDR3.

V lost 3 bases and J lost 0, with 13 bases in between. The length of the CDR3 is 16 residues. In germline, CDR1 is KGHSH, CDR2 LQKENI. Indicated treatment: about 20 received Ad26.COV2.S at low or high dose, single or two shots; several received placebo; per-sample allocation not given. Vaccine and placebo recipients were sampled on day 63 after the first injection. Libraries were prepared by immunoSEQ multiplex PCR; TCRdb keeps only in-frame clonotypes and omits some of them. The table has 240,000 or so clones, roughly 90% seen once. The sequencing used peripheral blood, collected in a trial of Ad26.COV2.S vaccine versus placebo. The V and J genes are TRBV18 and TRBJ2-3; D not certain. The clonotype comes from a person between 18 and 60 years old who received the Ad26.COV2.S COVID-19 vaccine or a placebo. The CDR3 DNA is TGTGCCAGCTCACCTCCCCGCGGAACTAGCACAGATACGCAGTATTTT. Translation: CASSPPRGTSTDTQYF.